This T cell receptor (beta chain) was documented in a study of CD8 T cells in Susac syndrome. The study's findings and limits: The study's TCR sequencing and HLA analysis drew on a certain number of individuals. That number was acknowledged as relatively small.

Details on this clonotype: Its antigen is still unknown. Germline is not matched at one junction end, which may reflect a read error.

An input of roughly 0.45 to 1 ug of RNA was subjected to reverse transcription using random hexamers. A single record per CDR3 protein comes from TCRdb applying MiXCR to the immunoSEQ multiplex PCR reads. The data show under 550,000 distinct CDR3 sequences, more than 70% seen once. CDR1 MNHEY and CDR2 SMNVEV come from the germline V gene (reference sequence). The length of the CDR3 is 14 residues. The T cells that were sequenced for TCR beta were CD8+ and CD4+ cells from blood. This chain joins TRBV27 and TRBJ2-7; the D gene is possibly TRBD2 (5 bases). Sequencing was performed on CD8+ T cells from PBMCs. The sequence was obtained from a human donor with multiple sclerosis. CDR3 loop: CASSLSGYSYGQYF. In DNA, the CDR3 is TGTGCCAGCAGTTTAAGCGGTTACTCCTACGGGCAGTACTTC.